Following are 23 T cell receptor beta chains from one sample sequenced in a study of beta chain features in type 1 diabetes. As every portion of the isolated RNA was reverse transcribed, the sequencing read expressed TCRB transcripts. Sequencing used immunoSEQ multiplex PCR; TCRdb keeps in-frame clones, though not all of them. The data contain fewer than 900,000 clones, roughly 16% of them singletons. The sample comprised naive CD4+ T cells from blood. The receptor set was obtained from a woman younger than 35 in good health.

V and J are TRBV5-1 and TRBJ2-3, with 8 bases matching TRBD1. This CDR3 region has 16 residues. CDR1 is SGHRS and CDR2 is YFSETQ in the germline V gene. The junction had 7 bases not matched to a gene; V was cut back by 4 bases and J by 0 bases. CDR3 loop: CASSGGQGMSTDTQYF. The DNA for the CDR3 is TGCGCCAGCAGCGGCGGACAGGGAATGAGCACAGATACGCAGTATTTT.

This clone turned up a few times. This chain links TRBV11-2 with TRBJ2-1; 9 bases line up with TRBD2. Germline V gene data show CDR1 as SGHAT and CDR2 as FQNNGV. The CDR3 loop spans 15 amino acids. Germline trimming cut 3 bases from V and 4 bases from J; bases unmatched to any gene: 4. DNA of the CDR3: TGTGCCAGCAGCTTGGGCCTAGCGGGATACAATGAGCAGTTCTTC. Translation: CASSLGLAGYNEQFF.

This clone showed up just a few times. The rearrangement uses TRBV18 and TRBJ1-5; D is unclear. The length of the CDR3 is 14 residues. CDR1 is KGHSH and CDR2 is LQKENI in the germline V gene. V lost 2 bases and J 3 bases, leaving 8 bases between the germline ends. The CDR3 coding sequence is TGTGCCAGCTCACCAGGGAGCGTCAATCAGCCCCAGCATTTT. It translates to CASSPGSVNQPQHF.

J is TRBJ1-5 and V is TRBV4-1, with D tentatively TRBD1 (6 bases). Trimming pared 3 bases from V and 3 bases from J, leaving 12 bases between. The CDR3 covers 15 residues. Germline V gene data show CDR1 as MGHRA and CDR2 as YSYEKL. CDR3 protein: CASSQNTGNNQPQHF. CDR3 nucleotide sequence: TGCGCCAGCAGCCAGAACACAGGGAACAATCAGCCCCAGCATTTT.

J is TRBJ1-5 and V is TRBV7-2, with D uncertain. This CDR3 has 12 amino acids. CDR1 is SGHTA, CDR2 FQGNSA, per germline. V lost 3 bases to trimming and J lost 5 bases, with 5 bases between them. CDR3 protein: CASSLPDQPQHF. CDR3 nucleotide sequence: TGTGCCAGCAGCTTGCCAGATCAGCCCCAGCATTTT.

The V call is TRBV29-1, the J call TRBJ2-7; 8 bases are shared with TRBD1. V shed 5 bases and J 3 bases; nucleotides not matched to a gene: 15. The CDR3 loop spans 16 amino acids. Germline V gives CDR1 SQVTM, CDR2 ANQGSEA. In DNA, the CDR3 is TGCAGCGTTTCGGACAGGGCACACCCTAAAGTCTACGAGCAGTACTTC. The encoded protein is CSVSDRAHPKVYEQYF.

The V gene is TRBV21-1, the J gene TRBJ2-1; the D call in the table, TRBD2, was not verified against the DNA. TRBV21-1 is a pseudogene segment. This CDR3 is built from 16 residues. CDR3 sequence: CASSNGTSGRYNEQFF. The CDR3 bases are TGTGCCAGCAGCAACGGGACTAGCGGAAGGTACAATGAGCAGTTCTTC.

This clone appeared a few times. Additional DNA sequences in this sample encode the identical CDR3. V usage is TRBV20-1 and J usage is TRBJ2-1; D unclear. Germline V CDR1 and CDR2: DFQATT, SNEGSKA (reference sequence). The germline V and J ends were trimmed by 4 bases and 5 bases, with 3 bases remaining between them. This CDR3 region has 10 residues. CDR3 DNA: TGCAGTGCTAATGACAATGAGCAGTTCTTC. Translation gives CSANDNEQFF.

This chain joins TRBV7-6 and TRBJ2-3, with no clear D. The CDR3 covers 13 residues. V lost 2 bases and J 0 bases, leaving 3 bases between the germline ends. Germline CDR1 is SGHVS and CDR2 is FNYEAQ. The CDR3 is CASSLQSTDTQYF. For the CDR3, the DNA is TGTGCCAGCAGCTTACAGAGCACAGATACGCAGTATTTT.

This sequence joins TRBV7-2 and TRBJ2-1; TRBD2 aligns across 7 bases. Germline loops: CDR1 SGHTA, CDR2 FQGNSA. The CDR3 totals 16 residues. V lost 1 base and J lost 9; bases outside the gene matches: 12. CDR3 nucleotide sequence: TGTGCCAGCAGCTTAGGTTCCCTAGCGGCGGGCACTGAGCAGTTCTTC. Amino acid sequence: CASSLGSLAAGTEQFF.

This chain uses TRBV18 with TRBJ1-4; the match to TRBD1 covers 10 bases. V was pared by 5 bases and J by 8 bases, with 5 bases of the junction left unmatched. The germline V gene encodes CDR1 KGHSH and CDR2 LQKENI. The CDR3 sequence is 14 residues long. The CDR3, as DNA: TGTGCCAGCTCAGAGGGACAGGGGAGAGAAAAACTGTTTTTT. As protein: CASSEGQGREKLFF.

This clone was counted only a few times. V is TRBV5-1 and J is TRBJ2-3; tentative D call: TRBD2 (5 bases). Germline lookup yields CDR1 SGHRS and CDR2 YFSETQ. Between the trimmed V and J ends, which lost 4 bases and 1 base, there was a span of 19 bases. The CDR3 is made up of 17 amino acids. CDR3 in amino acids: CASSMPRRTERTDTQYF. As DNA, the CDR3 is TGCGCCAGCAGCATGCCCCGCCGGACTGAACGCACAGATACGCAGTATTTT. The full variable domain, with the rest looked up from reference TRBV5-1 and TRBJ2-3, is KAGVTQTPRYLIKTRGQQVTLSCSPISGHRSVSWYQQTPGQGLQFLFEYFSETQRNKGNFPGRFSGRQFSNSRSEMNVSTLELGDSALYLCASSMPRRTERTDTQYFGPGTRLTVL.

The chain links TRBV7-9 to TRBJ1-1; 8 bases agree with TRBD1. The CDR3 is 13 amino acids. Germline V lookup: CDR1 SEHNR, CDR2 FQNEAQ (reference sequence). Losses at the gene ends were 5 bases for V and 5 bases for J; bases not matched to a gene: 4. The CDR3 region is CASSPGGGTEAFF. CDR3 nucleotides: TGTGCCAGCAGCCCAGGGGGCGGAACTGAAGCTTTCTTT.

This clone turned up a few times. One end of the junction varies from germline; a read error may be responsible. V usage is TRBV5-8 and J usage is TRBJ1-2; D possibly corresponds to TRBD1 (6 bases). CDR1 SGHTS and CDR2 YDEGEE come from the germline V gene. The CDR3 is 13 amino acids. The CDR3 loop is CASSQVGAYGYTF. The DNA for the CDR3 is TGCGCCAGCAGCCAAGTGGGGGCATATGGCTACACCTTC.

The rearrangement joins TRBV28 to TRBJ2-4; 10 bases match TRBD2. V was pared by 7 bases and J by 6 bases, with 6 bases of the junction left unmatched. This CDR3 region has 14 residues. In germline, CDR1 is MDHEN, CDR2 SYDVKM. DNA for the CDR3: TGTGCCAGCACTCTAGCGGGGGCCTTAAACATTCAGTACTTC. Translation gives CASTLAGALNIQYF.

The chain employs TRBV28 and TRBJ2-4; 9 nucleotides line up with TRBD2. The V and J ends lost 5 bases and 3 bases, in that order; junction bases with no gene match: 5. The CDR3 covers 15 residues. Germline lookup yields CDR1 MDHEN and CDR2 SYDVKM. CDR3 region: CASSPSGIGKNIQYF. CDR3 nucleotides: TGTGCCAGCAGTCCTAGCGGGATCGGCAAAAACATTCAGTACTTC.

The CDR3 coding sequence is TGTGCCAGCAGTTACTGGGACACCTACTACGAGCAGTACTTC. It specifies CASSYWDTYYEQYF. This chain connects TRBV6-6 to TRBJ2-5, with a possible D match to TRBD1 (6 bases). The DNA end lines up better with TRBJ2-7; the J call may be wrong. From germline, CDR1 is MNHNY and CDR2 SVGAGI (reference sequence). The CDR3 loop spans 14 amino acids.

This CDR3 is CASSLLQGASEAFF. CDR3 DNA sequence: TGTGCCAGCAGTTTATTACAGGGGGCGAGTGAAGCTTTCTTT. The genes are TRBV28 and TRBJ1-1; 9 bases fit TRBD1. CDR3 length: 14 residues. Germline values: CDR1 MDHEN, CDR2 SYDVKM. The V segment lost 1 base and the J segment 7 bases; nucleotides outside the gene matches: 4. The entire variable domain, with the rest obtained from reference TRBV28 and TRBJ1-1, is as follows: DVKVTQSSRYLVKRTGEKVFLECVQDMDHENMFWYRQDPGLGLRLIYFSYDVKMKEKGDIPEGYSVSREKKERFSLILESASTNQTSMYLCASSLLQGASEAFFGQGTRLTVV.

The chain has TRBV7-2 and TRBJ2-5; 8 bases align to TRBD2. Looked up from germline, CDR1 is SGHTA and CDR2 is FQGNSA. This CDR3 has 17 amino acids. The trim removed 1 base at V and 3 bases at J, leaving 10 bases unmatched. CDR3 in amino acids: CASSLGRITSGKETQYF. CDR3 coding DNA: TGTGCCAGCAGCTTAGGCCGGATCACTAGCGGAAAAGAGACCCAGTACTTC.

The chain recombines TRBV11-2 with TRBJ1-1; D is unresolved. The CDR3 runs 14 residues. In germline, CDR1 is SGHAT, CDR2 FQNNGV. V dropped 1 base and J dropped 0 bases, with 6 bases sitting between them. CDR3 loop: CASSLAALNTEAFF. CDR3 DNA: TGTGCCAGCAGCTTAGCTGCTTTGAACACTGAAGCTTTCTTT.

The chain links TRBV4-2 to TRBJ2-1; D remains ambiguous. From germline, CDR1 is LGHNA and CDR2 YNFKEQ. This CDR3 spans 11 amino acids. Trimming took off 3 bases at V and 7 bases at J, with 4 bases between the two ends. The CDR3 DNA reads as TGTGCCAGCAGCCAGTTTAATGAGCAGTTCTTC. This encodes CASSQFNEQFF.

This clone has a handful of counts. One end of the junction varies from germline; a read error may be responsible. This sequence joins TRBV4-2 and TRBJ2-3; 7 positions match TRBD2. Germline V gene data show CDR1 as LGHNA and CDR2 as YNFKEQ. The length of the CDR3 is 16 residues. The CDR3 here is CASSPRELSGTDTQYF. For the CDR3, the DNA is TGTGCCAGTAGCCCGCGGGAGCTAAGTGGCACAGATACGCAGTATTTT.

This clone was counted a few times. The V and J genes are TRBV9 and TRBJ2-7; 13 bases are shared with TRBD2. Germline V CDR1 and CDR2: SGDLS, YYNGEE. CDR3 length: 15 amino acids. V lost 3 bases and J lost 5; bases outside the gene matches: 5. Here the CDR3 reads CASSAYGTSGNEQYF. As DNA, the CDR3 is TGTGCCAGCAGCGCCTACGGGACTAGCGGGAACGAGCAGTACTTC.